This T cell receptor beta chain was obtained from a study of blood T cell repertoires in COVID-19. Study information: Researchers got acute and convalescent COVID-19 samples from the United States, Italy and Spain.

The CDR3 has 16 amino acids. Germline values: CDR1 LGHDT, CDR2 YNNKEL (reference sequence). V was clipped by 1 base and J by 3 bases; unmatched bases: 4. How the authors handled the data: Reference gene primer amplification yielded estimated nucleated cell counts. The assay was immunoSEQ multiplex PCR, and TCRdb's table has in-frame clones only and misses some. Clonal size and the V and J genes are those of that table, whereas D and trimming came from the DNA. The profile covers 100,000 to 120,000 clones, with 81% appearing a single time and approximately 9% taken by the ten largest. The chain recombines TRBV3-1 (or the pseudogene TRBV3-2) with TRBJ2-2; 8 bases map to TRBD2. Sequences were obtained from peripheral blood. The sequence came from a woman aged 70-85 years with acute or convalescent COVID-19. Written as DNA, the CDR3 is TGTGCCAGCAGCCAAGCGGGGGGGCCGTACACCGGGGAGCTGTTTTTT. Protein sequence: CASSQAGGPYTGELFF.